The 13 T cell receptor beta chains in this list originate from one sample, sequenced in a study of blood T cell repertoires in COVID-19. This table comes from immunoSEQ multiplex PCR, and its TCRdb copy is limited to in-frame clones, with some not included. This table holds about 27,000 clones, around 80% found once. Input material: peripheral blood. These TCRs come from a woman of 80 years or more with acute or convalescent COVID-19.

The chain couples TRBV7-9 to TRBJ1-3; 7 bases align to TRBD1. Trimming cost V 10 bases and J 3 bases; bases outside gene matches: 12. CDR1 is SEHNR, CDR2 FQNEAQ, per germline (reference sequence). This CDR3 region has 15 residues. The CDR3 is CATRPTGSSGNTIYF. The CDR3 DNA reads as TGTGCCACCCGCCCGACAGGGAGTAGTGGAAACACCATATATTTT. The full variable domain, rest sourced from reference TRBV7-9 and TRBJ1-3, is DTGVSQNPRHKITKRGQNVTFRCDPISEHNRLYWYRQTLGQGPEFLTYFQNEAQLEKSRLLSDRFSAERPKGSFSTLEIQRTEQGDSAMYLCATRPTGSSGNTIYFGEGSWLTVV.

The chain joins TRBV6-1 to TRBJ2-1; TRBD1 matches at 10 bases. After removal of 3 bases from V and 3 bases from J, the junction contained 5 bases not matched to a gene. The length of the CDR3 is 16 residues. Germline lookup yields CDR1 MNHNS and CDR2 SASEGT. CDR3 sequence reads: CASSDLRDRGYNEQFF. In DNA form, the CDR3 reads TGTGCCAGCAGTGACCTCCGGGACAGGGGCTACAATGAGCAGTTCTTC.

This clone was detected only a few times. The chain is built from TRBV19 and TRBJ2-3; 9 bases fit TRBD2. This CDR3 spans 16 amino acids. The germline CDR1 and CDR2 sequences are LNHDA and SQIVND (reference sequence). The V and J ends lost 5 bases and 2 bases, in that order; junction bases with no gene match: 8. CDR3 nucleotide sequence: TGTGCCAGTAGTTTTTTAAGCGGGGGGACCACAGATACGCAGTATTTT. Its protein product is CASSFLSGGTTDTQYF. Supplemented by reference TRBV19 and TRBJ2-3, the full variable domain reads DGGITQSPKYLFRKEGQNVTLSCEQNLNHDAMYWYRQDPGQGLRLIYYSQIVNDFQKGDIAEGYSVSREKKESFPLTVTSAQKNPTAFYLCASSFLSGGTTDTQYFGPGTRLTVL.

The CDR3 nucleotides read TGCAGTGCTAGTCAGGGGGTAAGTCAGCCCCAGCATTTT. Protein sequence: CSASQGVSQPQHF. This rearrangement joins TRBV20-1 to TRBJ1-5, with TRBD1 matching 7 bases. Germline trimming cut 3 bases from V and 6 bases from J; bases unmatched to any gene: 5. CDR1 is DFQATT, CDR2 SNEGSKA, per germline (reference sequence). CDR3 length equals 13 residues.

CDR3: CAIEDNNQDTGELFF. The CDR3 DNA reads as TGTGCCATCGAAGACAACAACCAAGACACCGGGGAGCTGTTTTTT. This chain links TRBV10-3 with TRBJ2-2; no definite D call. This CDR3 is 15 amino acids long. Trimming removed 8 bases at V and 3 bases at J, with 16 bases between. Germline CDR1 is ENHRY and CDR2 is SYGVKD.

The chain combines TRBV29-1 with TRBJ2-7; 8 bases match TRBD2. Trimming at V came to 6 bases and at J to 0 bases, leaving 7 bases not matched to a gene. Germline V gene sequence: CDR1 SQVTM, CDR2 ANQGSEA. The CDR3 runs 14 residues. DNA for the CDR3: TGCAGCGTGCGTAGCGGGGACGGCTCCTACGAGCAGTACTTC. The encoded protein is CSVRSGDGSYEQYF.

The rearrangement uses TRBV24-1 and TRBJ2-7; tentatively, D is TRBD2 (6 bases). The germline V gene has CDR1 KGHDR and CDR2 SFDVKD. Trimming cost V 6 bases and J 0 bases, with 11 bases left between them. The CDR3 is made up of 14 amino acids. The CDR3: CATSRGKSSYEQYF. CDR3 coding DNA: TGTGCCACCAGTCGCGGGAAAAGCTCCTACGAGCAGTACTTC.

This chain connects TRBV2 to TRBJ2-5; the D gene is possibly TRBD1 (7 bases). The CDR3 runs 19 residues. V dropped 1 base and J dropped 4 bases, with 25 bases sitting between them. Germline V gene lookup returns CDR1 SNHLY and CDR2 FYNNEI. CDR3 loop: CASSEEGGLAGGYGETQYF. Written as DNA, the CDR3 is TGTGCCAGCAGTGAAGAAGGAGGGTTAGCAGGGGGGTACGGAGAGACCCAGTACTTC.

The V call is TRBV5-5, the J call TRBJ2-4; tentatively, D is TRBD2 (6 bases). The germline gives CDR1 SGHKS, CDR2 YYEKEE (reference sequence). This CDR3 spans 13 amino acids. Trimming removed 0 bases at V and 6 bases at J, with 7 bases between. As DNA, the CDR3 is TGTGCCAGCAGCTTGGCGGAGGGAAACATTCAGTACTTC. Protein sequence: CASSLAEGNIQYF.

The rearrangement joins TRBV28 to TRBJ2-7; tentative D call: TRBD2 (5 bases). V lost 8 bases to trimming and J lost 7 bases, with 15 bases between them. In germline, CDR1 is MDHEN, CDR2 SYDVKM. The CDR3 runs to 12 residues. CDR3 protein: CASGRGYGEQYF. For the CDR3, the DNA is TGTGCCAGCGGCCGCGGGTACGGGGAGCAGTACTTC.

This chain links TRBV7-9 with TRBJ2-5; 15 positions agree with TRBD2. The V gene end was trimmed by 5 bases and the J gene end by 4 bases; junction bases not matched to a gene: 5. Germline assignment: CDR1 SEHNR and CDR2 FQNEAQ (reference sequence). The CDR3 sequence is 16 residues long. CDR3 in DNA: TGTGCCAGCAGCGGACTAGCGGGAGGGGGGCCAGAGACCCAGTACTTC. This encodes CASSGLAGGGPETQYF.

The V call is TRBV27, the J call TRBJ2-1; the match to TRBD1 covers 9 bases. CDR1 is MNHEY and CDR2 is SMNVEV in the germline V gene (reference sequence). CDR3 length: 15 amino acids. Germline trimming cut 5 bases from V and 8 bases from J; bases unmatched to any gene: 10. CDR3 region: CASSSRGTGSHEQFF. The CDR3 DNA reads TGTGCCAGCAGTAGTCGAGGGACAGGGTCTCATGAGCAGTTCTTC.

The chain links TRBV5-1 to TRBJ1-3; 9 nucleotides align to TRBD1. Germline V CDR1 and CDR2: SGHRS, YFSETQ. V shed 1 base and J 0 bases; nucleotides not matched to a gene: 5. The CDR3 length is 17 residues. As DNA, the CDR3 is TGCGCCAGCAGCTTGTCGGACAGGGGCCTCTCTGGAAACACCATATATTTT. It encodes CASSLSDRGLSGNTIYF.